The 15 T cell receptor beta chains listed next were all sequenced from one sample in a study of control samples from healthy donors and cancer patients. The table came from immunoSEQ multiplex PCR; TCRdb's copy has only in-frame clones and leaves some out. The sample lists some 120,000 clones; about 93% were seen once. Sequenced: PBMCs. All receptors come from a middle-aged man with head and neck cancer.

The chain joins TRBV18 to TRBJ2-7; possible D gene TRBD1, 6 bases. Trimming pared 6 bases from V and 4 bases from J, leaving 16 bases between. In germline, CDR1 is KGHSH, CDR2 LQKENI. The CDR3 has 14 amino acids. For the CDR3, the DNA is TGTGCCAGCTCGGAACAGGGTGGAATGTACGAGCAGTACTTC. Translated: CASSEQGGMYEQYF.

This chain joins TRBV7-9 and TRBJ1-4; 8 bases align to TRBD1. V lost 5 bases and J lost 4; bases outside the gene matches: 6. This CDR3 is built from 15 residues. Germline V gene sequence: CDR1 SEHNR, CDR2 FQNEAQ (reference sequence). CDR3 amino acids: CASSPGGQVNEKLFF. In DNA form, the CDR3 reads TGTGCCAGCAGCCCAGGGGGACAGGTTAATGAAAAACTGTTTTTT.

The genes are TRBV19 and TRBJ1-3; 10 bases are shared with TRBD1. CDR3 length: 15 residues. Germline values: CDR1 LNHDA, CDR2 SQIVND (reference sequence). Trimming removed 9 bases from V and 2 bases from J; junction bases left unmatched: 7. This CDR3 is CASRDRGSAGNTIYF. CDR3 coding DNA: TGTGCCAGCCGGGACAGGGGAAGTGCTGGAAACACCATATATTTT.

This chain joins TRBV3-1 (or the pseudogene TRBV3-2) and TRBJ2-3, with TRBD2 matching 7 bases. Germline CDR1 LGHDT, CDR2 YNNKEL (reference sequence). J was trimmed by 5 bases and V by 1 base; bases with no gene match: 6. The CDR3 sequence is 15 residues long. The DNA for the CDR3 is TGTGCCAGCAGCCAAGGACTAGCTGGAGTAGATACGCAGTATTTT. As protein: CASSQGLAGVDTQYF.

The chain couples TRBV30 to TRBJ1-1; D possibly corresponds to TRBD1 (6 bases). Germline loops: CDR1 GTSNPN, CDR2 SVGIG (reference sequence). The ends were cut back, 5 bases at V and 6 bases at J, with 10 bases in the middle. The CDR3 loop spans 11 amino acids. The CDR3 spells CAWGQGPEAFF. The CDR3 DNA reads as TGTGCCTGGGGCCAGGGGCCTGAAGCTTTCTTT.

As to this clone: The germline gene is not matched at one end of the junction; a read error may be the cause. CDR3 region: CASRLDPRQADTQYF. The CDR3, as DNA: TGCGCCAGCAGGTTGGACCCGCGCCAGGCAGATACGCAGTATTTT. V gene TRBV5-1 combines with J gene TRBJ2-3; D ambiguous. The CDR3 sequence is 15 residues long. CDR1 is SGHRS, CDR2 YFSETQ, per germline.

V gene TRBV5-5 combines with J gene TRBJ1-1; TRBD1 might be the D (5 bases). Trimming took 2 bases from V and 1 from J, leaving 9 bases between them. In germline, CDR1 is SGHKS, CDR2 YYEKEE (reference sequence). The length of the CDR3 is 14 residues. CDR3 residues: CASSFITGNTEAFF. Here the CDR3 DNA reads TGTGCCAGCAGCTTCATTACAGGGAACACTGAAGCTTTCTTT.

The chain employs TRBV7-2 and TRBJ2-2, with D hard to call. CDR3 length equals 15 residues. CDR1 is SGHTA and CDR2 is FQGNSA in the germline V gene. Between the trimmed V and J ends, which lost 3 bases and 0 bases, there was a span of 8 bases. For the CDR3, the DNA is TGTGCCAGCAGCTTGAACAGCCCGAACACCGGGGAGCTGTTTTTT. It codes for CASSLNSPNTGELFF.

The rearrangement uses TRBV30 and TRBJ1-1, with a possible D match to TRBD1 (6 bases). CDR1 GTSNPN and CDR2 SVGIG come from the germline V gene (reference sequence). V lost 5 bases, J lost 1 base, and 14 bases lay in between. The CDR3 is 14 amino acids. The CDR3 reads CAWDEGRGNTEAFF. The CDR3 coding sequence is TGTGCCTGGGACGAGGGCAGGGGGAACACTGAAGCTTTCTTT.

The rearrangement joins TRBV7-9 to TRBJ2-3; D is uncertain. Trimming stripped 4 bases from V and 3 bases from J, with 2 bases between. Germline assignment: CDR1 SEHNR and CDR2 FQNEAQ (reference sequence). CDR3 size: 11 residues. The CDR3 loop is CASSWTDTQYF. The CDR3 DNA is TGTGCCAGCAGCTGGACAGATACGCAGTATTTT.

V usage is TRBV21-1 and J usage is TRBJ1-1; TRBD1, the D gene given by the table, was not confirmed from the DNA. TRBV21-1 is a pseudogene locus. The CDR3 length is 13 residues. The CDR3 region is CASRGHTNTEAFF. CDR3 coding DNA: TGTGCCAGCAGGGGACATACGAACACTGAAGCTTTCTTT.

The V gene is TRBV4-2, the J gene TRBJ1-4; no firm D call. CDR1 is LGHNA, CDR2 YNFKEQ, per germline. The CDR3 spans 13 residues. The V end was cut by 2 bases, the J end by 8 bases, with 9 bases between. The CDR3 nucleotides are TGTGCCAGCAGCCAACGGGCCGGGGAAAAACTGTTTTTT. Its protein product is CASSQRAGEKLFF.

V usage is TRBV21-1 and J usage is TRBJ1-2; TRBD1, the table's D call, was not compared with the DNA. TRBV21-1 is a pseudogene. The CDR3 contains 15 residues. Written as DNA, the CDR3 is TGTGCCAGCAGCAAATCGGGTCGGACAGGAGGAGGCTACACCTTC. Protein sequence: CASSKSGRTGGGYTF.

This clone was counted once. The chain joins TRBV29-1 to TRBJ1-1; D remains unclear. Germline values: CDR1 SQVTM, CDR2 ANQGSEA. The CDR3 has 14 residues. V was cut by 4 bases and J by 4 bases, with 16 bases left in between. The CDR3 loop is CSVGRYTGSTEAFF. The CDR3 region has the DNA TGCAGCGTTGGGCGGTATACTGGGTCCACTGAAGCTTTCTTT.

The rearrangement links TRBV5-1 to TRBJ2-3; 7 bases agree with TRBD1. The V gene's germline CDR1 is SGHRS and CDR2 YFSETQ. The CDR3 length is 15 residues. Losses at the gene ends were 2 bases for V and 0 bases for J; bases not matched to a gene: 3. The CDR3, as DNA: TGCGCCAGCAGCTTTTACAGGGGTAGCACAGATACGCAGTATTTT. This translates into CASSFYRGSTDTQYF.